This entry lists 15 T cell receptor beta chains sequenced from one sample in a study of T cells in Graves' hyperthyroidism and ophthalmopathy. Amplification of TCR beta CDR3 regions used RNA as the template. An initial round of RT-PCR targeting the TCR CDR3 relied on the HTBI primer set. TCRdb reprocessed the multiplex PCR reads with MiXCR, giving one entry per CDR3 protein. The sample has under 400,000 distinct CDR3 sequences; less than 20% are singletons. Sequencing input: blood. Receptors were obtained from a woman aged 40 to 50 with Graves' ophthalmopathy.

This clonotype was counted only a few times. A much larger clone sits a single nucleotide away, making a read error possible. The genes are TRBV7-9 and TRBJ2-7; TRBD1 matches 8 bases. This CDR3 comprises 15 residues. From germline, CDR1 is SEHNR and CDR2 FQNEAQ (reference sequence). Trimming cost V 4 bases and J 3 bases; bases outside gene matches: 8. The CDR3: CASSSNLDRVYEQYF. The CDR3 DNA sequence: TGTGCCAGCAGCTCCAACCTGGACAGGGTCTACGAGCAGTACTTC.

This clonotype has at least ten counts. The chain employs TRBV4-1 and TRBJ1-3; D is unresolved. The ends were cut back, 0 bases at V and 0 bases at J, with 15 bases in the middle. Per the germline V gene, CDR1 is MGHRA and CDR2 is YSYEKL. CDR3 length: 18 residues. Here the CDR3 DNA reads TGCGCCAGCAGCCAAGATTTACAGATTTTCAGCTCTGGAAACACCATATATTTT. Its translation: CASSQDLQIFSSGNTIYF.

This clonotype was counted at least ten times. The chain uses TRBV19 and TRBJ1-1, with D maybe TRBD1 (5 bases). The V gene lost 4 bases and the J gene lost 3 bases, with 12 bases spanning the gap. The CDR3 runs to 14 residues. CDR1 is LNHDA, CDR2 SQIVND, per germline (reference sequence). The CDR3 DNA reads TGTGCCAGTAGTACCCGGGGCCAGCACACTGAAGCTTTCTTT. Translated: CASSTRGQHTEAFF.

This clonotype was seen ten or more times. The rearrangement links TRBV6-5 to TRBJ2-2; TRBD2 might be the D (6 bases). In germline, CDR1 is MNHEY, CDR2 SVGAGI. CDR3 length equals 15 residues. Trimming pared 0 bases from V and 3 bases from J, leaving 8 bases between. DNA of the CDR3: TGTGCCAGCAGTTACTCTGTAGCGGACACCGGGGAGCTGTTTTTT. Translating gives CASSYSVADTGELFF.

This clonotype showed up many times. The rearrangement joins TRBV20-1 to TRBJ1-3; perhaps TRBD1 as D (6 bases). From germline, CDR1 is DFQATT and CDR2 SNEGSKA (reference sequence). CDR3 size: 17 residues. The V and J ends lost 1 base and 0 bases respectively, with 16 bases between them. The CDR3 nucleotides are TGCAGTGCTAGAGGGGCCGCCGGGGGCACCTCTGGAAACACCATATATTTT. The encoded protein is CSARGAAGGTSGNTIYF.

In this sample, this clonotype turned up a few times. The chain uses TRBV29-1 and TRBJ2-2, with D hard to call. Trimming took off 6 bases at V and 1 base at J, with 9 bases between the two ends. Per germline, CDR1 SQVTM and CDR2 ANQGSEA. There are 13 residues in the CDR3. CDR3 sequence: CSVLGRNTGELFF. The CDR3 coding sequence is TGCAGCGTCTTAGGACGGAACACCGGGGAGCTGTTTTTT.

Ten or more counts support this clonotype. The V call is TRBV20-1, the J call TRBJ2-4, with TRBD1 matching over 7 bases. This CDR3 has 12 amino acids. V trimming: 0 bases; J trimming: 7 bases; junction bases outside the gene matches: 0. Germline CDR1 reads DFQATT; CDR2 reads SNEGSKA (reference sequence). The CDR3 spells CSAREDRNIQYF. Written as DNA, the CDR3 is TGCAGTGCTAGAGAGGACAGGAACATTCAGTACTTC.

Many counts were recorded for this clonotype. V is TRBV28 and J is TRBJ2-5; the D gene is possibly TRBD2 (5 bases). V was trimmed by 6 bases and J by 7 bases, leaving 18 bases between them. Germline loops: CDR1 MDHEN, CDR2 SYDVKM. The CDR3 is made up of 14 amino acids. The CDR3 sequence: CASRLLVGAGTQYF. For the CDR3, the DNA is TGTGCCAGCAGGTTACTGGTCGGTGCGGGGACCCAGTACTTC.

This clonotype was recorded at least ten times. This chain links TRBV5-1 with TRBJ1-5; D is perhaps TRBD1 (6 bases). Trimming removed 0 bases from V and 1 base from J, with 8 bases in between. CDR3 length: 15 residues. Germline CDR1 reads SGHRS; CDR2 reads YFSETQ. The CDR3 loop reads CASSLEGGSNQPQHF. CDR3 nucleotide sequence: TGCGCCAGCAGCTTGGAGGGGGGGAGCAATCAGCCCCAGCATTTT.

This clonotype was counted many times. The chain employs TRBV12-3 or TRBV12-4 and TRBJ1-2; D gene unclear. This CDR3 region has 11 residues. V was shortened by 7 bases and J by 8 bases, with 11 bases between the two germline ends. Written as DNA, the CDR3 is TGTGCCAGCACCACCGGGAGGGGCTACACCTTC. Translation gives CASTTGRGYTF.

This clonotype was observed at least ten times. The chain has TRBV7-8 and TRBJ2-2; TRBD2 might be the D (7 bases). Germline V gives CDR1 SGHVS, CDR2 FQNEAQ. V was shortened by 7 bases and J by 10 bases, with 16 bases between the two germline ends. The CDR3 is 13 amino acids. Here the CDR3 reads CASTPGGQEELFF. DNA for the CDR3: TGTGCCAGCACGCCGGGGGGCCAGGAGGAGCTGTTTTTT. Full variable domain (remainder filled in from reference TRBV7-8 and TRBJ2-2): GAGVSQSPRYKVAKRGQDVALRCDPISGHVSLFWYQQALGQGPEFLTYFQNEAQLDKSGLPSDRFFAERPEGSVSTLKIQRTQQEDSAVYLCASTPGGQEELFFGEGSRLTVL.

CDR3 in amino acids: CASSPPGGYEQYF. CDR3 nucleotides: TGTGCCAGCAGCCCTCCCGGAGGCTACGAGCAGTACTTC. The chain has TRBV3-1 and TRBJ2-7, with D possibly matching TRBD2 (5 bases). The CDR3 is made up of 13 amino acids. Trimming pared 4 bases from V and 3 bases from J, leaving 10 bases between. CDR1 LGHDT and CDR2 YNNKEL come from the germline V gene (reference sequence).

As regards this clonotype: At one end the junction does not follow the germline gene, possibly because of a read error. The rearrangement joins TRBV12-3 or TRBV12-4 to TRBJ1-2; a possible D gene is TRBD1 (6 bases). The CDR3 contains 15 residues. This CDR3 is CASSSQCRGLYGYIF. CDR3 sequence (DNA): TGTGCCAGCAGTTCCCAATGCAGGGGTCTCTATGGCTACATCTTC.

This clonotype has just a few counts. The chain has TRBV20-1 and TRBJ2-5; the match to TRBD2 covers 11 bases. J was trimmed by 5 bases and V by 5 bases; bases with no gene match: 10. The CDR3 covers 15 residues. CDR1 and CDR2 (germline): DFQATT, SNEGSKA (reference sequence). CDR3 nucleotides: TGCAGTGCTGAAACTAGCGGGAGTGTGGGGGAGACCCAGTACTTC. Protein sequence: CSAETSGSVGETQYF.

At least ten counts were recorded for this clonotype. CDR3 residues: CASSLANRDAETQYF. DNA for the CDR3: TGTGCCAGCAGCTTAGCGAACAGGGATGCAGAGACCCAGTACTTC. The V call is TRBV7-2, the J call TRBJ2-5; a weak D match, TRBD1 (6 bases). This CDR3 is 15 amino acids long. Trimming stripped 0 bases from V and 4 bases from J, with 12 bases between. Germline CDR1 and CDR2: SGHTA and FQGNSA.